The present T cell receptor beta chain was sequenced within a study of OX40 agonist ivuxolimab in advanced cancers. Per germline, CDR1 KGHSH and CDR2 LQKENI. V shed 2 bases and J shed 4 bases, with 8 bases lying between them. There are 13 residues in the CDR3. TCRdb's table, derived via immunoSEQ multiplex PCR, lists solely in-frame clones and lacks some. The sample carries about 94,000 clones, more than 75% recorded once. Notes on the study in general: At 0.1 to 3.0 mg/kg, clonal expansion of CD4+ and CD8+ blood T cells had occurred by week 6. In the 0.1-3.0 mg/kg groups, partial responders showed among the lowest expansion.

To note about this clone: Its antigen is unidentified.

The origin of this receptor is an adult with an advanced solid tumor such as melanoma, head and neck, liver or kidney cancer. The source material was CD4+ or CD8+ T cells sorted from blood, sampled in a trial of the OX40 agonist ivuxolimab. The rearrangement uses TRBV18 and TRBJ1-1; no clear D. CDR3 in amino acids: CASSPYGFTEAFF. DNA of the CDR3: TGTGCCAGCTCACCATATGGGTTCACTGAAGCTTTCTTT.